What follows are 8 T cell receptor beta chains derived from one specimen sequenced in a study of blood T cells in healthy people across ages. A sample-barcoded 5' primer and a J-beta primer mix were used in a second PCR of about 7 to 12 cycles. TCRdb independently ran MiXCR on the 5' RACE reads; one entry per CDR3 protein. The data contain approximately 730,000 distinct CDR3 sequences, around 40% of them singletons. The sample comprised blood. All receptors come from a woman between 55 and 75 years old in good health.

With regard to this clonotype: A read error may explain this, as a much larger clone is one base away. This sequence joins TRBV7-2 and TRBJ2-5; either TRBD1 or TRBD2 may supply D (5 bases each). Per germline, CDR1 SGHTA and CDR2 FQGNSA. This CDR3 is 13 amino acids long. CDR3 loop: CASSGSGQGTQYF. DNA for the CDR3: TGTGCCAGCAGCGGGAGCGGACAAGGGACCCAGTACTTC.

V usage is TRBV27 and J usage is TRBJ2-1; D possibly uses TRBD1 or TRBD2 (5 bases each). CDR1 and CDR2 from the germline V gene are MNHEY and SMNVEV (reference sequence). This CDR3 comprises 17 residues. The germline V and J ends were trimmed by 5 bases and 0 bases, with 17 bases remaining between them. This chain's CDR3 is CASSPGDVQSSYNEQFF. The CDR3 DNA reads as TGTGCCAGCAGTCCCGGGGACGTACAGAGCTCCTACAATGAGCAGTTCTTC.

This chain uses TRBV25-1 with TRBJ2-7; a weak D match, TRBD2 (6 bases). CDR3 length: 15 amino acids. Trimming cost V 3 bases and J 4 bases, with 16 bases left between them. Germline-derived CDR1 and CDR2 are MGHDK and SYGVNS. CDR3 region: CASSDQTHGGYEQYF. The CDR3 region has the DNA TGTGCCAGCAGTGACCAAACCCATGGAGGGTACGAGCAGTACTTC.

This clonotype was seen more than once but under ten times. The chain links TRBV9 to TRBJ2-3, with D uncertain. CDR1 is SGDLS and CDR2 is YYNGEE in the germline V gene. The CDR3 is 15 residues long. V gave up 4 bases and J gave up 2 bases, with 14 bases separating them. CDR3 DNA: TGTGCCAGCAGCAGCATCCCCTCCGACACAGATACGCAGTATTTT. Its translation is CASSSIPSDTDTQYF.

This clonotype appeared a single time. This chain connects TRBV3-1 to TRBJ2-2, with D possibly being TRBD2 (6 bases). Germline V CDR1 and CDR2: LGHDT, YNNKEL (reference sequence). Trimming took off 3 bases at V and 1 base at J, with 12 bases between the two ends. CDR3 length: 16 residues. The DNA of the CDR3 is TGTGCCAGCAGCCACGACCTCGGGGGGAACACCGGGGAGCTGTTTTTT. Encoded protein: CASSHDLGGNTGELFF.

This rearrangement joins TRBV29-1 to TRBJ2-4; 10 bases match TRBD1. The J call is doubtful: the DNA matches TRBJ2-7 better. There are 16 residues in the CDR3. The germline gives CDR1 SQVTM, CDR2 ANQGSEA. CDR3 nucleotide sequence: TGCAGCGTCCGAATCCGGGACAGGGGTTTAGCCTACGAGCAGTACTTC. Its protein product is CSVRIRDRGLAYEQYF.

This sequence joins TRBV6-1 and TRBJ1-2; 9 bases match TRBD1. The junction had 8 bases not matched to a gene; V was cut back by 6 bases and J by 6 bases. The CDR3 has 14 amino acids. Germline lookup yields CDR1 MNHNS and CDR2 SASEGT. DNA of the CDR3: TGTGCCAGCAGGAGGGAGGGACAGGGTCATGGCTACACCTTC. Translated, it gives CASRREGQGHGYTF.

This chain connects TRBV5-1 to TRBJ2-7; D ambiguous. V was cut by 0 bases and J by 0 bases, with 7 bases left in between. The CDR3 sequence is 14 residues long. Germline CDR1 and CDR2: SGHRS and YFSETQ. The CDR3 loop is CASSLDGISYEQYF. CDR3 nucleotides: TGCGCCAGCAGCTTGGATGGCATCTCCTACGAGCAGTACTTC.